These 13 T cell receptor beta chains share one sample of origin, sequenced in a study of PD-1 blockade in classical Hodgkin lymphoma. Documented time point: newly diagnosed, previously untreated cHL patient sample. Here immunoSEQ multiplex PCR was the method, and the copy in TCRdb shows in-frame clones only, minus some. The profile shows some 49,000 clones, approximately 90% of them singletons. Sequenced: peripheral blood mononuclear cells (PBMCs). The receptors originated from a human donor with classical Hodgkin lymphoma.

The chain carries TRBV12-1 and TRBJ2-1; whether TRBD2, the table's D call, matches the DNA was not checked. TRBV12-1 is labeled a pseudogene. The CDR3 covers 11 residues. The chain's CDR3 is CARTRSLVQFF. CDR3 nucleotides: TGTGCCAGGACTAGATCCCTTGTGCAGTTCTTC.

This chain connects TRBV28 to TRBJ2-7, with TRBD2 identical over 14 bases. The V and J ends lost 6 bases and 6 bases, in that order; junction bases with no gene match: 7. CDR1 MDHEN and CDR2 SYDVKM come from the germline V gene. The length of the CDR3 is 15 residues. The CDR3, as DNA: TGTGCCAGCAGAGACGGGACTAGCGGGAGTTCCGAGCAGTACTTC. As protein: CASRDGTSGSSEQYF.

This chain uses TRBV7-3 with TRBJ1-1; perhaps TRBD1 as D (5 bases). The CDR3 totals 14 residues. The germline V gene encodes CDR1 SGHTA and CDR2 FQGTGA. V was pared by 5 bases and J by 1 base, with 11 bases between. CDR3 coding DNA: TGTGCCAGCAGCCCGGGACCTTCGAACACTGAAGCTTTCTTT. Its protein product is CASSPGPSNTEAFF.

The rearrangement uses TRBV5-4 and TRBJ2-7; no reliable D call. CDR1 and CDR2 (germline): SGHNT, YYREEE (reference sequence). This CDR3 contains 17 residues. The V gene lost 5 bases and the J gene lost 0 bases, with 21 bases spanning the gap. The CDR3 reads CASRQDPSSGSSYEQYF. The CDR3 nucleotides are TGTGCCAGCAGACAAGATCCCTCCAGTGGGTCCTCCTACGAGCAGTACTTC.

V and J are TRBV9 and TRBJ2-1; TRBD2 agrees at 8 bases. Per germline, CDR1 SGDLS and CDR2 YYNGEE. The CDR3 is 17 residues long. J lost 9 bases, V lost 1 base, and 15 bases had no gene match. CDR3 sequence: CASSVLAGGLRNTEQFF. For the CDR3, the DNA is TGTGCCAGCAGCGTATTGGCGGGAGGTCTACGGAACACTGAGCAGTTCTTC. Full variable domain (remainder filled in from reference TRBV9 and TRBJ2-1): DSGVTQTPKHLITATGQRVTLRCSPRSGDLSVYWYQQSLDQGLQFLIQYYNGEERAKGNILERFSAQQFPDLHSELNLSSLELGDSALYFCASSVLAGGLRNTEQFFGPGTRLTVL.

The V gene is TRBV18, the J gene TRBJ1-4, with a possible D match to TRBD1 (5 bases). Trimming took 2 bases from V and 8 from J, leaving 12 bases between them. The germline CDR1 and CDR2 sequences are KGHSH and LQKENI. The CDR3 has 14 amino acids. CDR3 protein: CASSPGGIIEKLFF. CDR3 DNA: TGTGCCAGCTCACCAGGGGGGATAATAGAAAAACTGTTTTTT.

The rearrangement uses TRBV28 and TRBJ2-1; D ambiguous. This CDR3 is built from 16 residues. The V end was cut by 2 bases, the J end by 9 bases, with 20 bases between. Germline V gene lookup returns CDR1 MDHEN and CDR2 SYDVKM. The CDR3 region has the DNA TGTGCCAGCAGTTTAGTTTCCCTCCTCTTGTCGGGTGAGCAGTTCTTC. Its translation: CASSLVSLLLSGEQFF.

The chain links TRBV11-1 to TRBJ2-5, with a weak D call TRBD2 (6 bases). This CDR3 contains 14 residues. Trimming left V 1 base short and J 7 bases short, with 13 bases between. CDR1 is SGHAT and CDR2 is FQDESV in the germline V gene (reference sequence). CDR3 in DNA: TGTGCCAGCAGCTTAGAAGAGGGAGGAGGGACCCAGTACTTC. Its protein product is CASSLEEGGGTQYF.

The chain is built from TRBV28 and TRBJ2-6, with TRBD2 as a possible D gene (5 bases). Between the trimmed V and J ends, which lost 3 bases and 0 bases, there was a span of 15 bases. The CDR3 covers 18 residues. CDR1 MDHEN and CDR2 SYDVKM come from the germline V gene. CDR3 in amino acids: CASSFGVAGLSGANVLTF. The CDR3 DNA reads as TGTGCCAGCAGTTTTGGGGTGGCGGGCCTCTCTGGGGCCAACGTCCTGACTTTC.

J is TRBJ2-3 and V is TRBV21-1; the D call TRBD2 from the table was never checked on the DNA. TRBV21-1 is classified as a pseudogene. This CDR3 has 16 amino acids. The DNA for the CDR3 is TGTGCCAGCAGCAAAGAAAAACTAGCGGGGCCAGATACGCAGTATTTT. Amino acid sequence: CASSKEKLAGPDTQYF.

This rearrangement joins TRBV5-4 to TRBJ1-1; D may be TRBD1 (5 bases). Deletions cut 4 bases from V and 4 bases from J, with 17 bases between. CDR1 SGHNT and CDR2 YYREEE come from the germline V gene (reference sequence). This CDR3 is built from 15 residues. The CDR3 protein is CASSGGLREGTEAFF. The DNA of the CDR3 is TGTGCCAGCAGCGGGGGACTGCGGGAGGGCACTGAAGCTTTCTTT. Looking up the rest from reference TRBV5-4 and TRBJ1-1 gives the full variable domain: ETGVTQSPTHLIKTRGQQVTLRCSSQSGHNTVSWYQQALGQGPQFIFQYYREEENGRGNFPPRFSGLQFPNYSSELNVNALELDDSALYLCASSGGLREGTEAFFGQGTRLTVV.

V usage is TRBV30 and J usage is TRBJ2-1; TRBD2 agrees at 12 bases. This CDR3 comprises 16 residues. Germline lookup yields CDR1 GTSNPN and CDR2 SVGIG (reference sequence). Trimming cost V 4 bases and J 1 base; bases outside gene matches: 5. The CDR3 region is CAWTKTSGGSYNEQFF. The DNA for the CDR3 is TGTGCCTGGACCAAGACTAGCGGGGGATCCTACAATGAGCAGTTCTTC.

J is TRBJ1-2 and V is TRBV5-4; D is unclear. The germline gives CDR1 SGHNT, CDR2 YYREEE (reference sequence). V shed 0 bases and J shed 0 bases, with 9 bases lying between them. CDR3 size: 15 residues. The CDR3 coding sequence is TGTGCCAGCAGCTTGGTCGGGATCCCTAACTATGGCTACACCTTC. Protein product: CASSLVGIPNYGYTF.